Listed here are 16 T cell receptor beta chains from one sample, sequenced in a study of T-cell memory formation after mild COVID-19. TCRdb independently ran MiXCR on the 5' RACE reads; one entry per CDR3 protein. The data show some 320,000 distinct CDR3 sequences, approximately 15% seen once. Sequencing was carried out using PBMCs or a T cell subset sorted from them (not recorded which). The receptors derive from a man aged 18-30 years who had mild COVID-19 (a few samples of this study predate the infection). Cell type and time point are not known.

The chain joins TRBV4-3 to TRBJ2-7; 7 bases fit TRBD2. With V trimmed by 0 bases and J by 6 bases, 5 bases remained unmatched. The CDR3 consists of 14 residues. CDR1 and CDR2 from the germline V gene are LGHNA and YSLEER. CDR3 nucleotides: TGCGCCAGCAGCCAAGATTGGGCTAGCGGCGAGCAGTACGTC. It translates to CASSQDWASGEQYV.

V gene TRBV20-1 combines with J gene TRBJ2-7, with TRBD1 matching over 7 bases. Germline V gene sequence: CDR1 DFQATT, CDR2 SNEGSKA (reference sequence). CDR3 length: 14 amino acids. V trimming: 6 bases; J trimming: 4 bases; junction bases outside the gene matches: 12. Here the CDR3 DNA reads TGCAGTGCGCACACCGGGACAGAGCCTTACGAGCAGTACTTC. It yields the protein CSAHTGTEPYEQYF.

The chain employs TRBV5-1 and TRBJ2-5, with 14 bases aligning to TRBD2. Germline CDR1 is SGHRS and CDR2 is YFSETQ. The V gene end was trimmed by 2 bases and the J gene end by 4 bases; junction bases not matched to a gene: 4. There are 16 residues in the CDR3. CDR3 in amino acids: CASSFGLAGGLETQYF. The CDR3 DNA reads TGCGCCAGCAGCTTCGGACTAGCGGGGGGTTTAGAGACCCAGTACTTC.

This clonotype was observed at least ten times. This rearrangement joins TRBV6-6 to TRBJ1-2; 10 nucleotides line up with TRBD1. The germline V gene has CDR1 MNHNY and CDR2 SVGAGI (reference sequence). This CDR3 has 15 amino acids. The V segment lost 5 bases and the J segment 4 bases; nucleotides outside the gene matches: 7. The CDR3 protein is CASSTGTGEGYGYTF. Written as DNA, the CDR3 is TGTGCCAGCAGTACCGGGACAGGGGAGGGCTATGGCTACACCTTC.

V is TRBV5-1 and J is TRBJ1-2; no definite D call. Germline V gene lookup returns CDR1 SGHRS and CDR2 YFSETQ. The CDR3 is made up of 14 amino acids. V lost 0 bases and J 7 bases, leaving 13 bases between the germline ends. The CDR3 loop reads CASSLASGPGGYTF. CDR3 sequence (DNA): TGCGCCAGCAGCTTGGCCTCGGGTCCTGGTGGCTACACCTTC.

This chain uses TRBV5-1 with TRBJ2-5, with D tentatively TRBD2 (5 bases). V shed 2 bases and J shed 4 bases, with 21 bases lying between them. CDR3 size: 17 residues. The germline gives CDR1 SGHRS, CDR2 YFSETQ. The DNA for the CDR3 is TGCGCCAGCAGCTTTGGTGCCTCACATCCGGGGTTAGAGACCCAGTACTTC. This encodes CASSFGASHPGLETQYF.

The chain carries TRBV20-1 and TRBJ2-5, with no clear D. This CDR3 comprises 12 residues. Trimming cost V 5 bases and J 5 bases, with 12 bases left between them. Germline loops: CDR1 DFQATT, CDR2 SNEGSKA (reference sequence). The CDR3 nucleotides read TGCAGTGCTCCAAGCGTCCGCGAGACCCAGTACTTC. This codes for CSAPSVRETQYF.

This clonotype was seen more than once but under ten times. V gene TRBV6-6 combines with J gene TRBJ1-1, with D hard to call. V was clipped by 1 base and J by 2 bases, with 14 bases between them. Germline CDR1 reads MNHNY; CDR2 reads SVGAGI (reference sequence). The CDR3 has 16 residues. Here the CDR3 reads CASSYYGIGVNTEAFF. The DNA for the CDR3 is TGTGCCAGCAGTTACTACGGGATAGGTGTTAACACTGAAGCTTTCTTT.

This clonotype was found a few times. The chain recombines TRBV6-5 with TRBJ2-3; 11 positions agree with TRBD2. This CDR3 comprises 16 residues. Trimming at V came to 2 bases and at J to 6 bases, leaving 7 bases not matched to a gene. Per germline, CDR1 MNHEY and CDR2 SVGAGI. Here the CDR3 DNA reads TGTGCCAGCAGTTACAGCGTAGCGGGGGGGCCGGATACGCAGTATTTT. This sequence encodes CASSYSVAGGPDTQYF.

This chain uses TRBV21-1 with TRBJ2-7. TRBV21-1 counts as a pseudogene. The CDR3 sequence is 12 residues long. The CDR3 sequence: CASSSGNYEQYV. CDR3 coding DNA: TGTGCCAGCAGCAGTGGTAACTACGAGCAGTACGTC.

This CDR3 reads CASRKDGGGEGLDQPQHF. DNA of the CDR3: TGTGCCAGCAGAAAAGACGGTGGGGGTGAAGGATTGGATCAGCCCCAGCATTTT. This sequence joins TRBV6-5 and TRBJ1-5, with D possibly matching TRBD1 (5 bases). Germline loops: CDR1 MNHEY, CDR2 SVGAGI. The CDR3 loop spans 18 amino acids. V lost 6 bases, J lost 5 bases, and 26 bases lay in between.

The V and J genes are TRBV7-9 and TRBJ2-5; TRBD2 agrees at 7 bases. J was trimmed by 4 bases and V by 3 bases; bases with no gene match: 5. CDR1 is SEHNR, CDR2 FQNEAQ, per germline (reference sequence). The CDR3 is made up of 14 amino acids. CDR3 DNA: TGTGCCAGCAGCTTTCAGGGAGGGCCAGAGACCCAGTACTTC. This encodes CASSFQGGPETQYF.

This clonotype has a count of ten or more. V usage is TRBV7-9 and J usage is TRBJ1-5; the D is unclear. This CDR3 region has 12 residues. The V gene lost 5 bases and the J gene lost 3 bases, with 5 bases spanning the gap. Looked up from germline, CDR1 is SEHNR and CDR2 is FQNEAQ (reference sequence). CDR3 DNA: TGTGCCAGCAGCCATCACAATCAGCCCCAGCATTTT. Protein: CASSHHNQPQHF.

This clonotype was picked up a small number of times. This rearrangement joins TRBV5-1 to TRBJ2-6; D gene ambiguous. The V and J ends lost 5 bases and 3 bases respectively, with 15 bases between them. Germline V gene lookup returns CDR1 SGHRS and CDR2 YFSETQ. This CDR3 region has 16 residues. The CDR3: CASRLDWGSGANVLTF. As DNA, the CDR3 is TGCGCCAGCAGGCTCGACTGGGGTAGTGGGGCCAACGTCCTGACTTTC.

The rearrangement links TRBV7-2 to TRBJ2-3; D may correspond to TRBD1 or TRBD2 (5 bases each). Trimming pared 1 base from V and 4 bases from J, leaving 12 bases between. This CDR3 has 15 amino acids. CDR1 is SGHTA and CDR2 is FQGNSA in the germline V gene. CDR3 DNA: TGTGCCAGCAGCTTAGGATTGGGGGATCCAGATACGCAGTATTTT. As protein: CASSLGLGDPDTQYF.

The V call is TRBV5-4, the J call TRBJ2-1; tentatively, D is TRBD2 (5 bases). Trimming removed 2 bases from V and 6 bases from J, with 9 bases in between. Germline assignment: CDR1 SGHNT and CDR2 YYREEE (reference sequence). This CDR3 is 13 amino acids long. The CDR3 loop reads CASSFGDSNEQFF. In DNA, the CDR3 is TGTGCCAGCAGCTTCGGGGATTCCAATGAGCAGTTCTTC. The full variable domain, with the rest looked up from reference TRBV5-4 and TRBJ2-1, is ETGVTQSPTHLIKTRGQQVTLRCSSQSGHNTVSWYQQALGQGPQFIFQYYREEENGRGNFPPRFSGLQFPNYSSELNVNALELDDSALYLCASSFGDSNEQFFGPGTRLTVL.